The clone carrying this T cell receptor (beta chain) was seen a single time. The antigen is not known. One junction end does not reproduce the germline sequence, and a read error may be involved. Aged about 6 to 95, donors were systemically healthy Caucasians from Russia. Each donor supplied ten milliliters of peripheral blood. Total RNA was isolated from each sample in quantities of at least 5.5 micrograms. The sample comes from a study of blood T cells in healthy people across ages. A sample-barcoded 5' primer and a J-beta primer mix were used in a second PCR of roughly 7 to 12 cycles. Via MiXCR, TCRdb re-called the 5' RACE reads, giving one row per CDR3 protein. The repertoire holds about 970,000 distinct CDR3 sequences, with roughly 51% as singletons. Notes on the study in general: Strong correlation existed between TCR beta diversity and naive T cell percentage.

Germline CDR1 is DFQATT and CDR2 is SNEGSKA (reference sequence). CDR3 length: 16 amino acids. This sequence originates from a woman aged 55-69 years in good health. Sequenced sample: blood. The chain joins TRBV20-1 to TRBJ2-3, with no clear D. The CDR3 reads CSARDHGRAGTDTLYF. The CDR3, as DNA: TGCAGTGCTAGAGATCATGGAAGGGCTGGCACAGATACGCTGTATTTT.